Shown below are 5 T cell receptor beta chains from a single sample sequenced in a study of blood T cell repertoires in COVID-19. The data were produced by immunoSEQ multiplex PCR, yet TCRdb's version contains in-frame clones alone and is incomplete. The table records 250,000 to 300,000 clones, 65% to 90% of them present only once. The sequenced material came from peripheral blood. The receptors were gathered from a woman between 55 and 75 years old with active or convalescent COVID-19.

The chain uses TRBV11-2 and TRBJ1-1; D possibly corresponds to TRBD1 (5 bases). Germline CDR1 SGHAT, CDR2 FQNNGV. The V gene lost 7 bases and the J gene lost 0 bases, with 21 bases spanning the gap. This CDR3 is built from 17 residues. The DNA of the CDR3 is TGTGCCAGCATCAAAGCGCGGGGCAGCCCGATGAACACTGAAGCTTTCTTT. Protein sequence: CASIKARGSPMNTEAFF.

The V gene is TRBV6-5, the J gene TRBJ2-5; 10 bases are a match to TRBD2. The germline gives CDR1 MNHEY, CDR2 SVGAGI. V dropped 2 bases and J dropped 7; count of bases not matched to a gene: 4. This CDR3 comprises 14 residues. The CDR3 DNA sequence: TGTGCCAGCAGTTACGGAGCGGGAGGGGGGACCCAGTACTTC. Its translation: CASSYGAGGGTQYF.

This chain uses TRBV3-1 (or the pseudogene TRBV3-2) with TRBJ2-5, with a weak D call TRBD1 (6 bases). V was clipped by 4 bases and J by 4 bases, with 22 bases between them. Germline CDR1 reads LGHDT; CDR2 reads YNNKEL (reference sequence). This CDR3 has 17 amino acids. CDR3 sequence (DNA): TGTGCCAGCAGCCGTCAAGTTTTAACAGGGCGTGGAGAGACCCAGTACTTC. Its translation is CASSRQVLTGRGETQYF.

The chain combines TRBV25-1 with TRBJ1-1; D remains ambiguous. The V and J ends lost 3 bases and 1 base respectively, with 12 bases between them. Germline values: CDR1 MGHDK, CDR2 SYGVNS. The CDR3 consists of 15 residues. CDR3 coding DNA: TGTGCCAGCAGTGACCCCCGAACGGGGAACACTGAAGCTTTCTTT. Amino acids: CASSDPRTGNTEAFF.

This chain links TRBV27 with TRBJ1-4; 9 bases agree with TRBD1. The V gene's germline CDR1 is MNHEY and CDR2 SMNVEV (reference sequence). The CDR3 totals 14 residues. V trimming: 6 bases; J trimming: 4 bases; junction bases outside the gene matches: 3. The CDR3 DNA sequence: TGTGCCAGCAGAACGACAGGGGGTAATGAAAAACTGTTTTTT. Amino acids: CASRTTGGNEKLFF. The variable domain in full, with the rest retrieved from reference TRBV27 and TRBJ1-4, is EAQVTQNPRYLITVTGKKLTVTCSQNMNHEYMSWYRQDPGLGLRQIYYSMNVEVTDKGDVPEGYKVSRKEKRNFPLILESPSPNQTSLYFCASRTTGGNEKLFFGSGTQLSVL.